The 12 T cell receptor beta chains listed next were all sequenced from one sample in a study of blood T cell repertoires in COVID-19. The assay was immunoSEQ multiplex PCR, and TCRdb's table has in-frame clones only and misses some. This repertoire shows about 410,000 clones, more than 80% found once; its top ten account for around 1.4%. Sequenced sample: peripheral blood. The receptors were sampled from a woman aged 30 to 39 with active or convalescent COVID-19.

This chain uses TRBV30 with TRBJ1-6; the D is unclear. The V gene's germline CDR1 is GTSNPN and CDR2 SVGIG (reference sequence). Deletions cut 2 bases from V and 7 bases from J, with 6 bases between. This CDR3 is 12 amino acids long. CDR3 coding DNA: TGTGCCTGGAGTCCGACAAATTCACCCCTCCACTTT. Its translation is CAWSPTNSPLHF.

V and J are TRBV19 and TRBJ2-6, with D possibly TRBD1 on 5 matching bases. Germline V gene lookup returns CDR1 LNHDA and CDR2 SQIVND (reference sequence). Trimming took off 5 bases at V and 4 bases at J, with 12 bases between the two ends. The CDR3 runs to 15 residues. Here the CDR3 DNA reads TGTGCCAGTAGTGGCCCAGGGTTCGGGGCCAACGTCCTGACTTTC. Residues: CASSGPGFGANVLTF.

This clone was observed a single time. The V and J genes are TRBV29-1 and TRBJ1-2; 7 positions match TRBD1. Germline V gene sequence: CDR1 SQVTM, CDR2 ANQGSEA. The V segment lost 3 bases and the J segment 4 bases; nucleotides outside the gene matches: 2. CDR3 length: 12 amino acids. The DNA of the CDR3 is TGCAGCGTTGAGGGACAGCGCTATGGCTACACCTTC. Its protein product is CSVEGQRYGYTF.

The rearrangement joins TRBV27 to TRBJ2-3, with TRBD2 as a possible D gene (6 bases). The CDR3 contains 16 residues. Germline V gene lookup returns CDR1 MNHEY and CDR2 SMNVEV (reference sequence). Trimming removed 4 bases at V and 1 base at J, with 15 bases between. The CDR3 region is CASSSWDSRGTDTQYF. As DNA, the CDR3 is TGTGCCAGCAGTTCATGGGACTCCAGGGGCACAGATACGCAGTATTTT.

The genes are TRBV20-1 and TRBJ1-6; TRBD1 matches 11 bases. J lost 10 bases, V lost 3 bases, and 11 bases had no gene match. The CDR3 totals 16 residues. The V gene's germline CDR1 is DFQATT and CDR2 SNEGSKA (reference sequence). The CDR3 DNA is TGCAGTGCTAGTAAAAGTTGGGACAGGGGGAACTCACCCCTCCACTTT. Amino acid sequence: CSASKSWDRGNSPLHF.

CDR3: CASSRGGVGLTDTQYF. In DNA, the CDR3 is TGCGCCAGCAGCCGGGGAGGAGTAGGGCTCACAGATACGCAGTATTTT. This chain uses TRBV5-1 with TRBJ2-3; D possibly corresponds to TRBD2 (6 bases). CDR3 length: 16 residues. Germline V gene data show CDR1 as SGHRS and CDR2 as YFSETQ. V lost 4 bases, J lost 2 bases, and 17 bases lay in between.

V usage is TRBV19 and J usage is TRBJ1-5, with 10 nucleotides matching TRBD1. The CDR3 has 14 amino acids. Losses at the gene ends were 3 bases for V and 6 bases for J; bases not matched to a gene: 2. The V gene's germline CDR1 is LNHDA and CDR2 SQIVND (reference sequence). The CDR3 coding sequence is TGTGCCAGTAGTATGACAGGGGGCAGTCAGCCCCAGCATTTT. It translates to CASSMTGGSQPQHF.

The rearrangement uses TRBV2 and TRBJ1-2; D call uncertain. The CDR3 consists of 14 residues. The V gene's germline CDR1 is SNHLY and CDR2 FYNNEI. Trimming stripped 1 base from V and 4 bases from J, with 10 bases between. CDR3 region: CASSEVVEIYGYTF. The CDR3 nucleotides are TGTGCCAGCAGTGAAGTCGTTGAGATCTATGGCTACACCTTC. The complete variable domain, with remaining parts taken from reference TRBV2 and TRBJ1-2, reads EPEVTQTPSHQVTQMGQEVILRCVPISNHLYFYWYRQILGQKVEFLVSFYNNEISEKSEIFDDQFSVERPDGSNFTLKIRSTKLEDSAMYFCASSEVVEIYGYTFGSGTRLTVV.

The chain uses TRBV5-1 and TRBJ1-1, with TRBD1 matching over 8 bases. The germline gives CDR1 SGHRS, CDR2 YFSETQ. V gave up 3 bases and J gave up 1 base; unmatched junction bases: 2. This CDR3 has 14 residues. As DNA, the CDR3 is TGCGCCAGCAGCTCGACAGGGGAGAACACTGAAGCTTTCTTT. Encoded protein: CASSSTGENTEAFF.

The chain uses TRBV3-1 (or the pseudogene TRBV3-2) and TRBJ1-5; 7 bases are shared with TRBD1. Germline lookup yields CDR1 LGHDT and CDR2 YNNKEL (reference sequence). The CDR3 totals 13 residues. The V segment lost 5 bases and the J segment 4 bases; nucleotides outside the gene matches: 2. The CDR3 reads CASSSTGNQPQHF. CDR3 DNA sequence: TGTGCCAGCAGCTCGACAGGGAATCAGCCCCAGCATTTT.

This sequence joins TRBV6-5 and TRBJ2-3; tentatively, D is TRBD2 (6 bases). V shed 5 bases and J shed 3 bases, with 12 bases lying between them. Germline CDR1 MNHEY, CDR2 SVGAGI. The CDR3 length is 14 residues. The CDR3 spells CASSPEGGTDTQYF. CDR3 in DNA: TGTGCCAGCAGTCCCGAAGGAGGGACAGATACGCAGTATTTT.

This rearrangement joins TRBV25-1 to TRBJ2-7, with 7 bases lining up with TRBD1. The CDR3 loop spans 12 amino acids. J was trimmed by 9 bases and V by 5 bases; bases with no gene match: 7. Germline assignment: CDR1 MGHDK and CDR2 SYGVNS. The CDR3 sequence: CASSSTGFVQYF. DNA for the CDR3: TGTGCCAGCAGTTCGACAGGGTTCGTGCAGTACTTC.